This T cell receptor (beta chain) was profiled in a study of cytomegalovirus exposure and HLA in healthy donors. Whole-study results and caveats: Certain sequence variants were highly shared and formed a cluster, and this cluster was likely a sequencing artifact. Most TCR sequences were seen very rarely across donors, but some public TCRs occurred in many.

The study ran its PCR with 60 Vbeta and 13 Jbeta primers. The table came from immunoSEQ multiplex PCR; TCRdb's copy has only in-frame clones and leaves some out. The table lists roughly 260,000 clones, roughly four fifths of them singletons. About this clone: Its antigen is not identified.

Germline CDR1 SEHNR, CDR2 FQNEAQ (reference sequence). The CDR3 spans 14 residues. Deletions cut 1 base from V and 3 bases from J, with 9 bases between. The sequenced sample was PBMCs. The TCR comes from a woman aged 35 to 49 in good health and CMV-seropositive. The chain joins TRBV7-9 to TRBJ1-2, with D unresolved. The CDR3 spells CASSLDAGYYGYTF. The CDR3 DNA follows: TGTGCCAGCAGCTTAGATGCGGGATACTATGGCTACACCTTC.